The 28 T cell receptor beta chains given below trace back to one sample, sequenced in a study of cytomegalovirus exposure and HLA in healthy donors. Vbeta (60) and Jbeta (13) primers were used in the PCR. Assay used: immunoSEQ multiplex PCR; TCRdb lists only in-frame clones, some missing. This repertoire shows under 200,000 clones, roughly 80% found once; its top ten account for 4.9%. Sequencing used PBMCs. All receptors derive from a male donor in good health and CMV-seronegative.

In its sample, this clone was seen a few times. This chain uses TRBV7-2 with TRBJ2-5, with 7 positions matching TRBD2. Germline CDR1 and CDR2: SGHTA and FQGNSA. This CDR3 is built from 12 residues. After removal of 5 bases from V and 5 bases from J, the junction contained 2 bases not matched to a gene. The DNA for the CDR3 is TGTGCCAGCAGCGTGGGGGGGGAGACCCAGTACTTC. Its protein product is CASSVGGETQYF.

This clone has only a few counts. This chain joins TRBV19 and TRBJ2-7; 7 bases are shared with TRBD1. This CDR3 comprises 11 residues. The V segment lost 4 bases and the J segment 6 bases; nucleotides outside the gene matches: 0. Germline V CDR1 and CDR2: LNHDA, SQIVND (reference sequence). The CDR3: CASSRTGEQYF. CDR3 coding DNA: TGTGCCAGTAGTAGGACAGGCGAGCAGTACTTC.

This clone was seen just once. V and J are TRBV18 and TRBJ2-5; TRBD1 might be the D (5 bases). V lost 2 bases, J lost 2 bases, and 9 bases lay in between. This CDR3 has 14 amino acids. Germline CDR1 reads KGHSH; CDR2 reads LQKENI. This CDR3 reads CASSPTTGQETQYF. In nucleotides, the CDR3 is TGTGCCAGCTCACCAACAACAGGACAAGAGACCCAGTACTTC.

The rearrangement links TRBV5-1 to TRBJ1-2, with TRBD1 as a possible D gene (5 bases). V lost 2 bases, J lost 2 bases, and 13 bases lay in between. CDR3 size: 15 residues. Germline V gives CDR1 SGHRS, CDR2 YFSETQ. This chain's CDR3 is CASSLIDRGNYGYTF. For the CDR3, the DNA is TGCGCCAGCAGCTTAATTGACAGAGGCAACTATGGCTACACCTTC.

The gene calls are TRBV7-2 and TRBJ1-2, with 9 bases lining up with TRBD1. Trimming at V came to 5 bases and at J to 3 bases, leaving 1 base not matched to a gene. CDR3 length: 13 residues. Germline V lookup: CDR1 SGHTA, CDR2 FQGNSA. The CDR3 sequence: CASSRDRDYGYTF. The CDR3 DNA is TGTGCCAGCAGCCGGGACAGGGACTATGGCTACACCTTC.

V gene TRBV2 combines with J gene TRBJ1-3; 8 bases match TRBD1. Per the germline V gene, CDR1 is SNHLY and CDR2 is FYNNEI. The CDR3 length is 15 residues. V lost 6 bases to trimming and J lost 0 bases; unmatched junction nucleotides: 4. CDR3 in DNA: TGTGCCAGCAGGCGACAGGGGAGCTCTGGAAACACCATATATTTT. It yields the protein CASRRQGSSGNTIYF.

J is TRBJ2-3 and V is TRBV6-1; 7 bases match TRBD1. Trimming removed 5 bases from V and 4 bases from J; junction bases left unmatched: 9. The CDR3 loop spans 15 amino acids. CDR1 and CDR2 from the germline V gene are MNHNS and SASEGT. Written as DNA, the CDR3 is TGTGCCAGCAGTACCCGACAGGGACGGGCAGATACGCAGTATTTT. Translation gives CASSTRQGRADTQYF.

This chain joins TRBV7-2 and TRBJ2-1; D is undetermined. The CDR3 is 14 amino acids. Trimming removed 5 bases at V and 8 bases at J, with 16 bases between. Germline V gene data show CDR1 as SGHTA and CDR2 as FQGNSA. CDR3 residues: CASSRAVTTDEQFF. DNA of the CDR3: TGTGCCAGCAGCCGCGCAGTAACTACGGATGAGCAGTTCTTC.

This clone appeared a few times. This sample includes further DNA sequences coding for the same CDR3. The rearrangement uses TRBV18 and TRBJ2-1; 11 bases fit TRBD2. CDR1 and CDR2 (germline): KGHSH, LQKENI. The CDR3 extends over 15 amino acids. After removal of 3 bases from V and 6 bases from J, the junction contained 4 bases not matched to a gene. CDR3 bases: TGTGCCAGCTCACCGGGTAGCGGGAGGGCCAATGAGCAGTTCTTC. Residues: CASSPGSGRANEQFF.

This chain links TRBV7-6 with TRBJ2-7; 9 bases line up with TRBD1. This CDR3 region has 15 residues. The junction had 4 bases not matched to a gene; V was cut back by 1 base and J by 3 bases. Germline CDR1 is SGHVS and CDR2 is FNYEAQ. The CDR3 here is CASSLGTGGVYEQYF. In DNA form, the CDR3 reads TGTGCCAGCAGCTTAGGTACAGGGGGCGTCTACGAGCAGTACTTC. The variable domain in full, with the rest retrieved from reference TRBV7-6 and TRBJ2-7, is GAGVSQSPRYKVTKRGQDVALRCDPISGHVSLYWYRQALGQGPEFLTYFNYEAQQDKSGLPNDRFSAERPEGSISTLTIQRTEQRDSAMYRCASSLGTGGVYEQYFGPGTRLTVT.

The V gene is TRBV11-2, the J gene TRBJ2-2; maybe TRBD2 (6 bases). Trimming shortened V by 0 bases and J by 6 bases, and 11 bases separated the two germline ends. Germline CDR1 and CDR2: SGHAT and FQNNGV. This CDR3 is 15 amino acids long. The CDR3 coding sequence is TGTGCCAGCAGCTTAGAGCGGACTACGGCCGGGGAGCTGTTTTTT. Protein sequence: CASSLERTTAGELFF. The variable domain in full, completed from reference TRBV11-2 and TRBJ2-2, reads EAGVAQSPRYKIIEKRQSVAFWCNPISGHATLYWYQQILGQGPKLLIQFQNNGVVDDSQLPKDRFSAERLKGVDSTLKIQPAKLEDSAVYLCASSLERTTAGELFFGEGSRLTVL.

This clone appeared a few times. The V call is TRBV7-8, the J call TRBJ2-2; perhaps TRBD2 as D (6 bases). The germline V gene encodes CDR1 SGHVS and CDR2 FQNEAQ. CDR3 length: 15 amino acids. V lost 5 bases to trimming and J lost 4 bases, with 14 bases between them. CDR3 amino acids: CASSPGLHSTGELFF. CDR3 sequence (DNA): TGTGCCAGCAGCCCGGGACTCCATTCCACCGGGGAGCTGTTTTTT. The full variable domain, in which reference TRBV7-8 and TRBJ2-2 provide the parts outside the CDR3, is GAGVSQSPRYKVAKRGQDVALRCDPISGHVSLFWYQQALGQGPEFLTYFQNEAQLDKSGLPSDRFFAERPEGSVSTLKIQRTQQEDSAVYLCASSPGLHSTGELFFGEGSRLTVL.

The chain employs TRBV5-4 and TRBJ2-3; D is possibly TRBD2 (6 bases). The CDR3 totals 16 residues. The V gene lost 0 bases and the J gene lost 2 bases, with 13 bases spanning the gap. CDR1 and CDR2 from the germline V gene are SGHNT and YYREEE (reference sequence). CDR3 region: CASSLVRGEVTDTQYF. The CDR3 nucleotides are TGTGCCAGCAGCTTGGTTAGAGGGGAGGTCACAGATACGCAGTATTTT.

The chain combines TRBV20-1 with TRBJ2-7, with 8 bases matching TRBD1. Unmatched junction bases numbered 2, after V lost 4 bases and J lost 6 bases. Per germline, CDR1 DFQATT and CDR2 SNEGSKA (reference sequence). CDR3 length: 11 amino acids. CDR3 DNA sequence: TGCAGTGCTAAGACAGGGGCCGAGCAGTACTTC. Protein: CSAKTGAEQYF.

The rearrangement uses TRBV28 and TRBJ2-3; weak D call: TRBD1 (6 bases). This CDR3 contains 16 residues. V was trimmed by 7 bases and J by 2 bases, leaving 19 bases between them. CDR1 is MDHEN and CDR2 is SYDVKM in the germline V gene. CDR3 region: CASTPPLGQLTDTQYF. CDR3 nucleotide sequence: TGTGCCAGCACCCCACCCCTGGGACAACTCACAGATACGCAGTATTTT. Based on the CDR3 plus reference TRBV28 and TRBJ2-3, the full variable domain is DVKVTQSSRYLVKRTGEKVFLECVQDMDHENMFWYRQDPGLGLRLIYFSYDVKMKEKGDIPEGYSVSREKKERFSLILESASTNQTSMYLCASTPPLGQLTDTQYFGPGTRLTVL.

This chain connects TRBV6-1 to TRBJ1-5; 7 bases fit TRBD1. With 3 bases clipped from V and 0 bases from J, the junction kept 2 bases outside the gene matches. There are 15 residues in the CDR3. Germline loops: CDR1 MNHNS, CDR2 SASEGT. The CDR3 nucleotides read TGTGCCAGCAGTGACAACAGGGGTAGCAATCAGCCCCAGCATTTT. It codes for CASSDNRGSNQPQHF.

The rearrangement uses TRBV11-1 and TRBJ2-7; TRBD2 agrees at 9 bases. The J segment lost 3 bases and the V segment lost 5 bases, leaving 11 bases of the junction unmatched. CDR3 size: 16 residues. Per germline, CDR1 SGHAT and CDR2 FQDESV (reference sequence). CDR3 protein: CASSPRGSGRGYEQYF. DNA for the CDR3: TGTGCCAGCAGCCCCCGTGGTAGCGGGAGAGGCTACGAGCAGTACTTC.

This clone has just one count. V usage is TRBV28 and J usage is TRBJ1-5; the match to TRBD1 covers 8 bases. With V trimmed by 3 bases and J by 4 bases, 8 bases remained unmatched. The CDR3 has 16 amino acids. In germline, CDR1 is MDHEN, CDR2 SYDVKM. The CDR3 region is CASSFPGQGGNQPQHF. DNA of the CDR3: TGTGCCAGCAGTTTCCCCGGACAGGGAGGGAATCAGCCCCAGCATTTT.

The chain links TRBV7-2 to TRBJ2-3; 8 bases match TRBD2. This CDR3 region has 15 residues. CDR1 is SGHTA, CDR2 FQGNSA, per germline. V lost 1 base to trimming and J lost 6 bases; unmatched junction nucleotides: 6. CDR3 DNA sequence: TGTGCCAGCAGCTTAGGCGGGACTAGACGGGATACGCAGTATTTT. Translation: CASSLGGTRRDTQYF.

CDR3 amino acids: CASSIWGGPQPQHF. Here the CDR3 DNA reads TGTGCCAGTAGTATTTGGGGGGGGCCCCAGCCCCAGCATTTT. The V and J genes are TRBV19 and TRBJ1-5; D perhaps matches TRBD1 (6 bases). Per germline, CDR1 LNHDA and CDR2 SQIVND (reference sequence). The CDR3 runs to 14 residues. The ends were cut back, 3 bases at V and 7 bases at J, with 13 bases in the middle.

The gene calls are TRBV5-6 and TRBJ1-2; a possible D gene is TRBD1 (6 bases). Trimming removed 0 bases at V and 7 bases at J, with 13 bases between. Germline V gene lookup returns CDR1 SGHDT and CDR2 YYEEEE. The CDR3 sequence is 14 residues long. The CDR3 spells CASSLEAGDFGYTF. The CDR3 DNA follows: TGTGCCAGCAGCTTGGAGGCAGGGGATTTTGGCTACACCTTC. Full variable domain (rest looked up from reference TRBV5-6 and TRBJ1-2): DAGVTQSPTHLIKTRGQQVTLRCSPKSGHDTVSWYQQALGQGPQFIFQYYEEEERQRGNFPDRFSGHQFPNYSSELNVNALLLGDSALYLCASSLEAGDFGYTFGSGTRLTVV.

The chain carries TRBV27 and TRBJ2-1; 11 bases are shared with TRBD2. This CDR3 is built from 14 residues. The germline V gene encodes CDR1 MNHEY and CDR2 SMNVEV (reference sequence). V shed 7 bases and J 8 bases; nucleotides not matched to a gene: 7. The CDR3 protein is CASTGVAGGYEQFF. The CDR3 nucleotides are TGTGCCAGCACGGGGGTAGCGGGAGGGTATGAGCAGTTCTTC.

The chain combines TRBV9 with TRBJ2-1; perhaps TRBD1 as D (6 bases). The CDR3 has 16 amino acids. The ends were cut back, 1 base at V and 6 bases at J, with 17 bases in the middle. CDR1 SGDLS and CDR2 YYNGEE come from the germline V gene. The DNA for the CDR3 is TGTGCCAGCAGCGTATTCATGACAGGCGGTTCCAATGAGCAGTTCTTC. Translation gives CASSVFMTGGSNEQFF.

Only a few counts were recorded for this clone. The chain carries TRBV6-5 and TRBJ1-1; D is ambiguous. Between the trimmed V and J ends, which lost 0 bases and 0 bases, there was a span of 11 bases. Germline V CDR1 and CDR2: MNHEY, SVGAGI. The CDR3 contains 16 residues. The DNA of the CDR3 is TGTGCCAGCAGTTACTCGATCCAGACTCTGAACACTGAAGCTTTCTTT. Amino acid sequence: CASSYSIQTLNTEAFF.

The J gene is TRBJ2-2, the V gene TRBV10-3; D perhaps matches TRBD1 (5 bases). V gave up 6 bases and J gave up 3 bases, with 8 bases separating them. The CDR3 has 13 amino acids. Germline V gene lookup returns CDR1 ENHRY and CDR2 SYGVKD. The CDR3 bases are TGTGCCATCAGGACAGAAGACACCGGGGAGCTGTTTTTT. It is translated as CAIRTEDTGELFF.

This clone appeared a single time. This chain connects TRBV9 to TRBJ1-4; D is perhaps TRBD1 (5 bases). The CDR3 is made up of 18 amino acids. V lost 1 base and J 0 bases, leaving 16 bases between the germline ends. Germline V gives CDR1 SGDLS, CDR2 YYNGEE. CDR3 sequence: CASSVYPGGFATNEKLFF. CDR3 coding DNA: TGTGCCAGCAGCGTATACCCGGGGGGTTTTGCAACTAATGAAAAACTGTTTTTT.

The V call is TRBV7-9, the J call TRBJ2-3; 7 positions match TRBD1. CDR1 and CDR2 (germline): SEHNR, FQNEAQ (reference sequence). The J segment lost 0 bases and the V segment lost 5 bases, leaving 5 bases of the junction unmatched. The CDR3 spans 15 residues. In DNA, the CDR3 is TGTGCCAGCAGCCACCGACAGGGTAGCACAGATACGCAGTATTTT. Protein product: CASSHRQGSTDTQYF.

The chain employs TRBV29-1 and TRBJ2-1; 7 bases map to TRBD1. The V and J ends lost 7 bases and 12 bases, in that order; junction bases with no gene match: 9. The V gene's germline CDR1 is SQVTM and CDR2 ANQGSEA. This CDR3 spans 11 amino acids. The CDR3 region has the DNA TGCAGCGAGACAACAGGGGTAGGGCAGTTCTTC. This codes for CSETTGVGQFF.